This passage covers 8 T cell receptor beta chains from one sample sequenced in a study of PD-1 blockade in classical Hodgkin lymphoma. Repertoires were generated with immunoSEQ multiplex PCR, while TCRdb's copy carries only in-frame clones and drops some. The sample has more than 10,000 clones, approximately 80% seen once; the top ten hold 25%. Relapses following autologous stem cell transplantation were seen in all patients, with brentuximab vedotin exposure varying. Sample: peripheral blood mononuclear cells (PBMCs), taken at baseline. Receptor source: a human donor with classical Hodgkin lymphoma.

The gene calls are TRBV7-9 and TRBJ2-4; D uncertain. CDR1 is SEHNR, CDR2 FQNEAQ, per germline (reference sequence). The CDR3 runs 14 residues. V was clipped by 4 bases and J by 7 bases, with 14 bases between them. CDR3 sequence reads: CASSSTSMGNIQYF. The DNA of the CDR3 is TGTGCCAGCAGCTCGACCTCCATGGGGAACATTCAGTACTTC.

This sequence joins TRBV7-9 and TRBJ1-1, with a weak D call TRBD1 (5 bases). V lost 9 bases and J lost 1, with 15 bases in between. The CDR3 has 14 amino acids. The germline CDR1 and CDR2 sequences are SEHNR and FQNEAQ (reference sequence). Here the CDR3 reads CASLEPGRNTEAFF. CDR3 DNA sequence: TGTGCCAGTTTGGAACCGGGACGGAACACTGAAGCTTTCTTT.

This clone was detected only a few times. The rearrangement uses TRBV18 and TRBJ1-4; no reliable D call. CDR3 length: 13 amino acids. CDR1 KGHSH and CDR2 LQKENI come from the germline V gene. V shed 1 base and J shed 3 bases, with 3 bases lying between them. The CDR3 spells CASSPRANEKLFF. CDR3 sequence (DNA): TGTGCCAGCTCACCACGTGCTAATGAAAAACTGTTTTTT.

This chain links TRBV19 with TRBJ1-2, with TRBD1 matching 7 bases. The CDR3 runs to 15 residues. The germline gives CDR1 LNHDA, CDR2 SQIVND (reference sequence). Unmatched junction bases numbered 12, after V lost 3 bases and J lost 8 bases. CDR3 coding DNA: TGTGCCAGTAGTATGGGGGGACGACAGGGTGGCGGCTACACCTTC. Translated, it gives CASSMGGRQGGGYTF.

This clone was observed a single time. The genes are TRBV28 and TRBJ2-6, with D perhaps matching TRBD1 (7 bases). Trimming removed 5 bases from V and 5 bases from J, with 13 bases in between. CDR1 and CDR2 (germline): MDHEN, SYDVKM. The CDR3 sequence is 15 residues long. The DNA of the CDR3 is TGTGCCAGCAGTGGAGGGGGCATGAGGGCCAACGTCCTGACTTTC. It encodes CASSGGGMRANVLTF.

The rearrangement joins TRBV2 to TRBJ2-7; 8 bases map to TRBD2. Germline V CDR1 and CDR2: SNHLY, FYNNEI. Trimming at V came to 6 bases and at J to 3 bases, leaving 13 bases not matched to a gene. CDR3 length: 16 residues. CDR3 amino acids: CASREQVPSGFYEQYF. As DNA, the CDR3 is TGTGCCAGCAGGGAGCAGGTGCCTAGCGGGTTCTACGAGCAGTACTTC.

The chain uses TRBV4-1 and TRBJ1-2, with 9 bases fitting TRBD1. In germline, CDR1 is MGHRA, CDR2 YSYEKL. V shed 1 base, J shed 8 bases, and the junction held 5 bases outside the gene matches. The length of the CDR3 is 14 residues. CDR3 residues: CASSQGTGVFGYTF. The DNA for the CDR3 is TGCGCCAGCAGCCAAGGGACAGGGGTGTTCGGCTACACCTTC.

This chain uses TRBV6-1 with TRBJ2-2; D is undetermined. Trimming left V 4 bases short and J 7 bases short, with 13 bases between. The CDR3 length is 14 residues. Germline values: CDR1 MNHNS, CDR2 SASEGT. In nucleotides, the CDR3 is TGTGCCAGCAGTGTCGAGAGGCGTCTCGGGGAGCTGTTTTTT. Translating it yields CASSVERRLGELFF.